This TCR beta chain was captured by sequencing in a study of blood T cell repertoires in COVID-19. Overall study context: Acute and convalescent COVID-19 specimens originated in the United States, Italy and Spain. T cells, B-cell-depleted T cells, or PBMCs supplied cDNA or gDNA.

With 6 bases clipped from V and 5 bases from J, the junction kept 11 bases outside the gene matches. The CDR3 extends over 14 amino acids. Germline V gene sequence: CDR1 SQVTM, CDR2 ANQGSEA. Methods used by the authors: Reference gene primer amplification in the assay estimated nucleated cell counts. Sequencing was performed with immunoSEQ multiplex PCR; in TCRdb, only in-frame clones are kept and a portion is missing. V and J calls and clone size are copied from that table; D and trimming were computed from the DNA. In the table there are 55,000 to 65,000 clones, around 87% of which are singletons. This clone was seen a single time.

The sequence derives from a man aged 60 to 69 with active or convalescent COVID-19. Material: peripheral blood. The gene calls are TRBV29-1 and TRBJ2-5; 8 bases line up with TRBD2. CDR3 sequence (DNA): TGCAGCGTACCCGGGGGGGATTTTAGGGAGACCCAGTACTTC. Translating it yields CSVPGGDFRETQYF.